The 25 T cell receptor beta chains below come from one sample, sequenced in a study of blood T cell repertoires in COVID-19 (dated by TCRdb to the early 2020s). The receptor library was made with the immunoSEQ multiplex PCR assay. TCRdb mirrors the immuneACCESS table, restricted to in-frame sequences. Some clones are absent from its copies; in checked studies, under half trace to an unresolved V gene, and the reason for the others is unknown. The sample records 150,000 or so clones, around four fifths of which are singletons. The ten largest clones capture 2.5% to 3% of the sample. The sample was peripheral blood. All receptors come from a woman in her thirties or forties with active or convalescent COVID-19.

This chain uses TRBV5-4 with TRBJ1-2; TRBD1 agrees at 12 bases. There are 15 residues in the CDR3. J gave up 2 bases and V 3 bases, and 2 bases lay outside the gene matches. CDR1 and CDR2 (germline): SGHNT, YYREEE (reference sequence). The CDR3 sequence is CASSSGTGGNYGYTF. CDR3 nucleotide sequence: TGTGCCAGCAGCTCGGGGACAGGGGGCAACTATGGCTACACCTTC.

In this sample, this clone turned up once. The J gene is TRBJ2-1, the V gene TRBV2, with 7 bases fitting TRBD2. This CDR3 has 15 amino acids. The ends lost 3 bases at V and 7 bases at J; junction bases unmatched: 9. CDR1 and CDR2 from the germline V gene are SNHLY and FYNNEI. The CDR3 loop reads CASSDVGGSRNEQFF. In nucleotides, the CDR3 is TGTGCCAGCAGTGACGTCGGCGGGAGTAGGAATGAGCAGTTCTTC.

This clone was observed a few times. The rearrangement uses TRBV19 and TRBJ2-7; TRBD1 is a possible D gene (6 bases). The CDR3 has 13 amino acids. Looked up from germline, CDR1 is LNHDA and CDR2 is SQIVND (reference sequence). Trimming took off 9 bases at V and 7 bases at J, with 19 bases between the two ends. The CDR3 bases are TGTGCCAGCTCAGGGGCCCCGTCGGAGGAGCAGTACTTC. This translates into CASSGAPSEEQYF.

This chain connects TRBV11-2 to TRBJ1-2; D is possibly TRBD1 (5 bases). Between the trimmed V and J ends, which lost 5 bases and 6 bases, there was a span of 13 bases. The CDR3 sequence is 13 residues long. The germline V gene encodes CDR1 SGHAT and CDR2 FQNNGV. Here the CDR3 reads CASSRSGGDGYTF. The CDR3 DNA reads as TGTGCCAGCAGCCGGTCCGGGGGGGATGGCTACACCTTC.

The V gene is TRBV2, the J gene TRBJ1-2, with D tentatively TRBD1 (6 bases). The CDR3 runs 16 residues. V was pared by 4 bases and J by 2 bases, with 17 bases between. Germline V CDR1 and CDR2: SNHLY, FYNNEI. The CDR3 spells CASSALGGARNYGYTF. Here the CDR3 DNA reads TGTGCCAGCAGTGCCTTGGGGGGGGCGAGAAACTATGGCTACACCTTC.

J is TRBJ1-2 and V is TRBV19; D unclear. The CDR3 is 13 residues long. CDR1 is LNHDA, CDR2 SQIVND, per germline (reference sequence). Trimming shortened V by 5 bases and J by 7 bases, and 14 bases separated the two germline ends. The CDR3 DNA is TGTGCCAGTAGTCCACACAGTGTTATTGGCTACACCTTC. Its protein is CASSPHSVIGYTF.

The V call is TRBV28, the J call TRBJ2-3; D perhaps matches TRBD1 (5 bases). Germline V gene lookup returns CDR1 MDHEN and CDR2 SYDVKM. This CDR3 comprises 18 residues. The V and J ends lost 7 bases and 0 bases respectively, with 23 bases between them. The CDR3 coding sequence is TGTGCCAGCACCCCGTGGGGCCTAAGTGCAGCAAGCACAGATACGCAGTATTTT. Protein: CASTPWGLSAASTDTQYF.

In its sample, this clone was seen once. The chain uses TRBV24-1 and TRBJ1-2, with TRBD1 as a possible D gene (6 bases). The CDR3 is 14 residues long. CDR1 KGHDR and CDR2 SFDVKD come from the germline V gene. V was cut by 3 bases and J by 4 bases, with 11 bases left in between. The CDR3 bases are TGTGCCACCAGTGATCCCGGGACACCCTATGGCTACACCTTC. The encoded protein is CATSDPGTPYGYTF.

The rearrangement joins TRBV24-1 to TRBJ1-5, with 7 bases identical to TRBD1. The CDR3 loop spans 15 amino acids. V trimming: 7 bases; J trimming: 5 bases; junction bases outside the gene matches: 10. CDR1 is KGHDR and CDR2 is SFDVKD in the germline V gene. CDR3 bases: TGTGCCACCAGCGCAAAGGGGGCTGGGGATCAGCCCCAGCATTTT. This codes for CATSAKGAGDQPQHF.

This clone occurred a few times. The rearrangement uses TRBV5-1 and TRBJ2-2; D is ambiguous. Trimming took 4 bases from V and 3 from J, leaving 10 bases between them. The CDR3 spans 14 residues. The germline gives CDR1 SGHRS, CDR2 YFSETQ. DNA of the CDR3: TGCGCCAGCAGCCGCACCCCGGACACCGGGGAGCTGTTTTTT. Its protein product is CASSRTPDTGELFF.

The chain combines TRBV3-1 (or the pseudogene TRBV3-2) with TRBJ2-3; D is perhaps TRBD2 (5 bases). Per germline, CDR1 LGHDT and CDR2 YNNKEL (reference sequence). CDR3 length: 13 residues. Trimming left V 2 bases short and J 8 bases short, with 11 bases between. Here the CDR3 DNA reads TGTGCCAGCAGCCAACGGAGGACTGGTACGCAGTATTTT. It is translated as CASSQRRTGTQYF.

CDR3 sequence: CAISESPQFF. The CDR3 nucleotides read TGTGCCATCAGTGAGAGCCCGCAGTTCTTC. The V call is TRBV10-3, the J call TRBJ2-1; D gene unclear. Looked up from germline, CDR1 is ENHRY and CDR2 is SYGVKD. V gave up 2 bases and J gave up 12 bases, with 5 bases separating them. This CDR3 contains 10 residues.

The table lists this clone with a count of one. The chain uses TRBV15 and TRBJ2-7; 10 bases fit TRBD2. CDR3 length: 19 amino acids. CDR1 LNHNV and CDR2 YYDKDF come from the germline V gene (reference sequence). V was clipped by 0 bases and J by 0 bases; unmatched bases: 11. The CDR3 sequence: CATSRDLGVAGGLSYEQYF. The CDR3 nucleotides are TGTGCCACCAGCAGAGATTTAGGAGTAGCGGGGGGCCTCTCCTACGAGCAGTACTTC.

CDR3 loop: CASSLRQFLPPSEQFF. DNA of the CDR3: TGTGCCAGCAGCCTTAGACAGTTCCTCCCCCCAAGTGAGCAGTTCTTC. The rearrangement uses TRBV28 and TRBJ2-1, with D possibly being TRBD1 (5 bases). This CDR3 is 16 amino acids long. CDR1 is MDHEN and CDR2 is SYDVKM in the germline V gene. The ends were cut back, 6 bases at V and 9 bases at J, with 24 bases in the middle.

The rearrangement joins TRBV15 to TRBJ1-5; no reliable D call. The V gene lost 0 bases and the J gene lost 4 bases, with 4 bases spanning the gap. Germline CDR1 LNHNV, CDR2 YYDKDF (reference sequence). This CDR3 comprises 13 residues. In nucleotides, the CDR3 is TGTGCCACCAGCAGAGATAATAATCAGCCCCAGCATTTT. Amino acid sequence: CATSRDNNQPQHF.

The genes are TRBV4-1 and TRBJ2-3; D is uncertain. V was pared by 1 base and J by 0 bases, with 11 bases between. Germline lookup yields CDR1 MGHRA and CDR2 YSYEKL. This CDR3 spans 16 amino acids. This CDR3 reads CASSQGRALSTDTQYF. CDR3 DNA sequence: TGCGCCAGCAGCCAAGGAAGAGCGCTTAGCACAGATACGCAGTATTTT.

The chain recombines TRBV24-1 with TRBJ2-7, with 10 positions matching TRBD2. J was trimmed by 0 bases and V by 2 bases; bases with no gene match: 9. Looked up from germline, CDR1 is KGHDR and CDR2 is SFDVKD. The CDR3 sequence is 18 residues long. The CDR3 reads CATSDSASGGLSSYEQYF. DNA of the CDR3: TGTGCCACCAGTGATTCGGCTAGCGGGGGCCTCAGCTCCTACGAGCAGTACTTC.

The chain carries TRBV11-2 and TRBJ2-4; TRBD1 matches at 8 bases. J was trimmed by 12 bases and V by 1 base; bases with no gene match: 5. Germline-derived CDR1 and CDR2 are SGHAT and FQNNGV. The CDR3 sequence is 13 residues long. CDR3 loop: CASSLGQQGDQYF. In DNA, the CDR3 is TGTGCCAGCAGCTTAGGCCAACAGGGGGATCAGTACTTC.

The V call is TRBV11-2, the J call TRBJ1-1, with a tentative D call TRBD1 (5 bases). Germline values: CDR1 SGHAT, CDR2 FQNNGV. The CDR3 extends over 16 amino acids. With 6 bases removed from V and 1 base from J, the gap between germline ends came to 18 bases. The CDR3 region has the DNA TGTGCCAGCAGATCTCGCCGGGAGGGACCGAACACTGAAGCTTTCTTT. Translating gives CASRSRREGPNTEAFF.

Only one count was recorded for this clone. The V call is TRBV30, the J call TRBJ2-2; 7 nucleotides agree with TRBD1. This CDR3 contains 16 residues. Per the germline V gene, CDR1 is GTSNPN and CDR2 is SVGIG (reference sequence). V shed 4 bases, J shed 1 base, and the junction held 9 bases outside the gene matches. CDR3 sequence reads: CAWNRDSLMNTGELFF. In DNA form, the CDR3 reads TGTGCCTGGAACCGGGACAGTCTAATGAACACCGGGGAGCTGTTTTTT.

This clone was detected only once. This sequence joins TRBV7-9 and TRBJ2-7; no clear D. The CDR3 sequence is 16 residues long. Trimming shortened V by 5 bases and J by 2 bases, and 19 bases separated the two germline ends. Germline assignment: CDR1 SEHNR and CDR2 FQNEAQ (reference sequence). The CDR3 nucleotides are TGTGCCAGCAGCCCCCTGCTAGGTCGGTACCCCTACGAGCAGTACTTC. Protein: CASSPLLGRYPYEQYF.

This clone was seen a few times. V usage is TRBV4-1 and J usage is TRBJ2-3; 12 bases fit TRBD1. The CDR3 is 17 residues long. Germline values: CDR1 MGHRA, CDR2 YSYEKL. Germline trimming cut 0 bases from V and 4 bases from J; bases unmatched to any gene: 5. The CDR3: CASSQDFGTGGADTQYF. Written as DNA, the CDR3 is TGCGCCAGCAGCCAAGATTTCGGGACAGGGGGCGCAGATACGCAGTATTTT.

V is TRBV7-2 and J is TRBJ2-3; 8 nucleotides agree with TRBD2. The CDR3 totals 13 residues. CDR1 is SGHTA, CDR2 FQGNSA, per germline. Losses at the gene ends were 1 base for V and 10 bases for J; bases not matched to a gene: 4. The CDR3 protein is CASSLGGTRAQYF. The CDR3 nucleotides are TGTGCCAGCAGCTTAGGCGGGACTAGGGCGCAGTATTTT.

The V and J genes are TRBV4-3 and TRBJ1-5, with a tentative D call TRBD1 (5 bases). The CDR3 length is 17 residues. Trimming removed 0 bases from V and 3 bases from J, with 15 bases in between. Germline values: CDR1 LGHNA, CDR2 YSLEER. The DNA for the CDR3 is TGCGCCAGCAGCCAAGATCGGGGGTACAGAAACAATCAGCCCCAGCATTTT. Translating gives CASSQDRGYRNNQPQHF.

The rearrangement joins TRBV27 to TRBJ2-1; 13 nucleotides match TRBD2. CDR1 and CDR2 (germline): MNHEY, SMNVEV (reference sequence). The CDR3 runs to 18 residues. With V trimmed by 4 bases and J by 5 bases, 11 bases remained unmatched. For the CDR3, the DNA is TGTGCCAGCAGTTCCACTAGCGGGAGGGCCCCTGGGAACAATGAGCAGTTCTTC. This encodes CASSSTSGRAPGNNEQFF.